This T cell receptor beta chain was captured in a study of blood T cell repertoires in COVID-19. For the study at large: Both acute and convalescent COVID-19 samples were obtained from the United States, Italy and Spain.

The CDR3 is 17 residues long. Trimming at V came to 1 base and at J to 2 bases, leaving 5 bases not matched to a gene. The germline gives CDR1 SGHDT, CDR2 YYEEEE. In the study's own analysis: Cell counts per sample came from amplifying reference gene primers. Repertoires were generated with immunoSEQ multiplex PCR, while TCRdb's copy carries only in-frame clones and drops some. D and trimming come from the DNA, and the V and J calls and clone size come from that table. The data contain about 240,000 clones, approximately 85% of them singletons. The clonotype was recovered from a woman aged 60-75 years with active or convalescent COVID-19. This chain joins TRBV5-6 and TRBJ2-3; TRBD1 matches at 12 bases. Sequencing used peripheral blood. The DNA for the CDR3 is TGTGCCAGCAGCTTGACGGGACAGGGGGCTTTCACAGATACGCAGTATTTT. Translating it yields CASSLTGQGAFTDTQYF.